This TCR beta chain was retrieved from a study of cytomegalovirus exposure and HLA in healthy donors. Across the whole study: Among the roughly 380 donors who were genotyped, about 84% fell in the genetic ancestry cluster that is associated with self-reported Caucasian donors.

On this clone itself: Its specificity is unknown.

The study's findings and limits: Later work showed greater clonal expansion in HLA-associated TCR beta chains than in equally common others. There was a cluster of highly shared sequence variants that was likely a sequencing artifact.

The CDR3 totals 15 residues. V was clipped by 2 bases and J by 1 base; unmatched bases: 3. Germline assignment: CDR1 SGHTA and CDR2 FQGNSA. Primers included in the PCR were 60 Vbeta and 13 Jbeta primers. Profiled with immunoSEQ multiplex PCR; TCRdb holds only in-frame clones, not every one. The table has 150,000 to 190,000 clones, around 80% seen once. This TCR was recovered from a man aged 18 to 29 in good health and CMV-seronegative. The material sequenced was PBMCs. The J gene is TRBJ2-5, the V gene TRBV7-2; 8 bases agree with TRBD2. The CDR3 here is CASSLTTSAQETQYF. As DNA, the CDR3 is TGTGCCAGCAGCTTAACGACTAGCGCCCAAGAGACCCAGTACTTC.